This TCR beta chain was retrieved from a study of control samples from healthy donors and cancer patients. Assay used: immunoSEQ multiplex PCR; TCRdb lists only in-frame clones, some missing. The top ten clones hold 30% to 40% of a sample with 110,000 or so clones, around 90% of them seen once. Trimming removed 5 bases at V and 1 base at J, with 13 bases between. In germline, CDR1 is LGHDT, CDR2 YNNKEL (reference sequence). This CDR3 is built from 15 residues. The rearrangement links TRBV3-1 (or the pseudogene TRBV3-2) to TRBJ2-3, with D perhaps TRBD2 (6 bases). Sequenced input: blood. This sequence originates from a man in his forties or fifties in good health. The CDR3 region is CASSSGTAGTDTQYF. The CDR3 DNA follows: TGTGCCAGCAGCTCCGGGACTGCTGGCACAGATACGCAGTATTTT.